This T cell receptor (beta chain) is drawn from a study of blood T cell repertoires in COVID-19. Study summary: Sources were T cells, B-cell-depleted T cells, or PBMCs; the material itself was cDNA or gDNA.

This CDR3 has 17 amino acids. Germline CDR1 reads SGHTA; CDR2 reads FQGNSA. V was pared by 2 bases and J by 2 bases, with 6 bases of the junction left unmatched. Assay: immunoSEQ multiplex PCR; the TCRdb copy retains only in-frame clones and omits some. The profile shows some 150,000 clones, 84% of them singletons. The chain links TRBV7-2 to TRBJ2-6; 7 nucleotides align to TRBD1. The receptor was derived from a human donor in a cohort sampled during active COVID-19. The material sequenced was peripheral blood. The CDR3 coding sequence is TGTGCCAGCAGCTTAAGACAGGGATTTGCTGGGGCCAACGTCCTGACTTTC. This codes for CASSLRQGFAGANVLTF.